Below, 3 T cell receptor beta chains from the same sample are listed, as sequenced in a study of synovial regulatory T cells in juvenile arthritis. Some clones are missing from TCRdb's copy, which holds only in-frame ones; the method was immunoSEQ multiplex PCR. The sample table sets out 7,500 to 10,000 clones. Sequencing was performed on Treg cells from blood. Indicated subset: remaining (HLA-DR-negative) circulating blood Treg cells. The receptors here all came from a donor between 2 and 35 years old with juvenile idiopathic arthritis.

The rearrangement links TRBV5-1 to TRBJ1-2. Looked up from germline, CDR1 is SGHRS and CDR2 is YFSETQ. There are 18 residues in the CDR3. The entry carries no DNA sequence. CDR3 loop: CASSLEGRGALENYGYTF.

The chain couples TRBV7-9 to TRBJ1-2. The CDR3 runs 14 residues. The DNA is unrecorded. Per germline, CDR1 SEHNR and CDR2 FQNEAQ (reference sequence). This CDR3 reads CASSRPGAYYGYTF.

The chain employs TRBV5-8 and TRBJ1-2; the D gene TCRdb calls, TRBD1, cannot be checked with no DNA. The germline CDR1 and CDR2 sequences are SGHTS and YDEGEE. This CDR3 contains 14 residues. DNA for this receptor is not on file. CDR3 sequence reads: CASSFRGQVNGYTF.